These 25 T cell receptor beta chains were sequenced from one sample in a study of tumor-infiltrating lymphocytes in primary liver carcinoma. Germline DNA was also extracted, with blood RNA taken from unsorted whole blood. The input was 400 to 500 ng total RNA; TCR beta cDNA was made from it with a constant-region primer. Generation of the TCR beta libraries relied on three nested multiplex PCR rounds using slightly modified ARM-PCR. The opening two PCR rounds, around 10 cycles each, paired TRBV1-TRBV30 forward primers with a C-beta reverse primer. One entry per CDR3 protein results from TCRdb running MiXCR on the multiplex PCR reads. The data hold 190,000 or so distinct CDR3 sequences, with less than 75% observed a single time. The specimen sequenced was peripheral blood. These receptors were collected from a woman aged 60 to 75 with primary liver carcinoma and hepatitis B virus infection.

Details on this clonotype: The CDR3 does not end in the conserved phenylalanine or tryptophan, so this is likely a read error. The V gene is TRBV4-2, the J gene TRBJ2-7, with 9 bases fitting TRBD2. Germline lookup yields CDR1 LGHNA and CDR2 YNFKEQ. Losses at the gene ends were 4 bases for V and 9 bases for J; bases not matched to a gene: 13. The CDR3 covers 15 residues. CDR3 region: CASSREVRAGGGQYI. CDR3 nucleotide sequence: TGTGCCAGCAGCCGAGAAGTGAGAGCGGGAGGTGGGCAGTACATC.

This clonotype was counted once. Just one base apart from a much larger clone, this may be a read error. The rearrangement links TRBV6-5 to TRBJ2-2, with 8 bases lining up with TRBD2. The CDR3 length is 17 residues. Germline assignment: CDR1 MNHEY and CDR2 SVGAGI. The DNA of the CDR3 is TGTGCCAGCAGTCACTCGGGGCTTGCGGGGGGAATCGGGGAGCTGTTTTTT. This translates into CASSHSGLAGGIGELFF.

The table lists this clonotype with a count of one. Being one base from a much bigger clone, this may be a read error. The chain links TRBV12-3 or TRBV12-4 to TRBJ2-1; D is possibly TRBD2 (5 bases). The CDR3 totals 16 residues. V dropped 6 bases and J dropped 4 bases, with 19 bases sitting between them. This CDR3 is CASRSIRISVYNEQFF. As DNA, the CDR3 is TGTGCCAGCAGGTCCATCCGGATTAGCGTATACAATGAGCAGTTCTTC.

Remarks on this clonotype: A much larger clone is a single base away; this may be a read error. The J gene is TRBJ1-3, the V gene TRBV29-1; 9 nucleotides align to TRBD1. This CDR3 comprises 14 residues. The J segment lost 3 bases and the V segment lost 5 bases, leaving 5 bases of the junction unmatched. Germline V gene data show CDR1 as SQVTM and CDR2 as ANQGSEA. The CDR3 region is CSVTDRGVGNTIYF. The CDR3 DNA reads as TGCAGCGTTACTGACAGGGGGGTTGGAAACACCATATATTTT.

In its sample, this clonotype was seen many times. The J gene is TRBJ2-1, the V gene TRBV6-6, with 10 positions matching TRBD1. Germline V lookup: CDR1 MNHNY, CDR2 SVGAGI (reference sequence). V gave up 5 bases and J gave up 7 bases; unmatched junction bases: 5. The CDR3 consists of 14 residues. This chain's CDR3 is CASSPGQGWNEQFF. The CDR3 DNA follows: TGTGCCAGCAGTCCGGGACAGGGGTGGAATGAGCAGTTCTTC.

In this sample, this clonotype turned up many times. This chain links TRBV10-3 with TRBJ2-1; TRBD1 matches 11 bases. J gave up 3 bases and V 3 bases, and 7 bases lay outside the gene matches. This CDR3 is built from 17 residues. Germline V CDR1 and CDR2: ENHRY, SYGVKD. For the CDR3, the DNA is TGTGCCATCAGTGAACGAGGGGGGACAGGGGGCTACAATGAGCAGTTCTTC. Translation gives CAISERGGTGGYNEQFF.

The genes are TRBV11-2 and TRBJ1-2; the D is unclear. The CDR3 consists of 13 residues. Germline assignment: CDR1 SGHAT and CDR2 FQNNGV. V lost 3 bases to trimming and J lost 2 bases, with 7 bases between them. The CDR3 region is CASSFDRNYGYTF. In DNA, the CDR3 is TGTGCCAGCAGCTTTGATAGAAACTATGGCTACACCTTC.

This clonotype came up a few times. The chain is built from TRBV7-8 and TRBJ2-3; D perhaps matches TRBD2 (6 bases). CDR1 SGHVS and CDR2 FQNEAQ come from the germline V gene. The CDR3 has 15 amino acids. V lost 3 bases, J lost 2 bases, and 12 bases lay in between. In DNA, the CDR3 is TGTGCCAGCAGCTTGGGGGGACTCTACACAGATACGCAGTATTTT. Translation: CASSLGGLYTDTQYF.

This clonotype appeared a single time. The chain links TRBV7-8 to TRBJ2-1; 14 nucleotides agree with TRBD2. V trimming: 4 bases; J trimming: 7 bases; junction bases outside the gene matches: 6. The germline V gene encodes CDR1 SGHVS and CDR2 FQNEAQ. This CDR3 is 16 amino acids long. CDR3 DNA sequence: TGTGCCAGCAGCTCAGTCGGGACTAGCGGGAGTAATGAGCAGTTCTTC. Protein product: CASSSVGTSGSNEQFF.

With respect to this clonotype: Relative to the germline gene, one junction end is altered; a read error may explain this. The chain couples TRBV4-2 to TRBJ1-4; D unresolved. The CDR3 contains 13 residues. The germline CDR1 and CDR2 sequences are LGHNA and YNFKEQ. The CDR3 here is CASSQPHREKLSF. CDR3 bases: TGTGCCAGCAGCCAGCCCCACCGTGAAAAACTGTCTTTT.

A note on this clonotype: This clone may be a read error of a much larger clone one base away. The chain combines TRBV7-9 with TRBJ2-1, with 10 bases that match TRBD2. J gave up 8 bases and V 4 bases, and 11 bases lay outside the gene matches. In germline, CDR1 is SEHNR, CDR2 FQNEAQ (reference sequence). The CDR3 runs 16 residues. The CDR3 DNA follows: TGTGCCAGCAGCTCATGGAGAGCGGGAGGGCCTGATGAGCAGTTCTTC. It specifies CASSSWRAGGPDEQFF.

This chain connects TRBV7-9 to TRBJ2-3; TRBD2 agrees at 11 bases. Losses at the gene ends were 5 bases for V and 5 bases for J; bases not matched to a gene: 6. Germline values: CDR1 SEHNR, CDR2 FQNEAQ (reference sequence). The CDR3 extends over 15 amino acids. The CDR3 loop reads CASSMGLAERDTQYF. The CDR3 nucleotides read TGTGCCAGCAGCATGGGACTAGCGGAGCGAGATACGCAGTATTTT.

This clonotype has ten or more counts. This sequence joins TRBV5-4 and TRBJ2-7, with TRBD1 matching over 10 bases. From germline, CDR1 is SGHNT and CDR2 YYREEE (reference sequence). Trimming removed 5 bases from V and 4 bases from J; junction bases left unmatched: 9. This CDR3 has 15 amino acids. The CDR3: CASRRDRGDFYEQYF. In nucleotides, the CDR3 is TGTGCCAGCAGAAGGGACAGGGGAGATTTTTACGAGCAGTACTTC.

As for this clonotype: The junction shows a germline mismatch at one end, possibly a read error. V and J are TRBV6-1 and TRBJ2-3, with 8 bases aligning to TRBD1. The CDR3 is 16 amino acids. Germline V lookup: CDR1 MNHNS, CDR2 SASEGT. The DNA for the CDR3 is TGTGCCAGCAGTGAATACGCCGGGACAGGTTGGGATATGCAGTATTTT. Protein product: CASSEYAGTGWDMQYF.

Comment on this clonotype: This may come from a read error, since a much larger clone is one base off. As DNA, the CDR3 is TGTGTCAGCAGCTCCGGACAGCTTGCCAAAAACATTCAGTACTTC. Amino acid sequence: CVSSSGQLAKNIQYF. The chain employs TRBV5-5 and TRBJ2-4; D may be TRBD1 (6 bases). This CDR3 is built from 15 residues. Germline V gene sequence: CDR1 SGHKS, CDR2 YYEKEE (reference sequence). Drawing the rest from reference TRBV5-5 and TRBJ2-4, the complete variable domain is DAGVTQSPTHLIKTRGQQVTLRCSPISGHKSVSWYQQVLGQGPQFIFQYYEKEERGRGNFPDRFSARQFPNYSSELNVNALLLGDSALYLCVSSSGQLAKNIQYFGAGTRLSVL.

This clonotype was counted ten times or more. The chain joins TRBV6-1 to TRBJ2-3; TRBD1 might be the D (6 bases). The V end lost 4 bases, the J end lost 4 bases, and 12 bases lay between the germline ends. The CDR3 has 14 amino acids. Germline assignment: CDR1 MNHNS and CDR2 SASEGT. The DNA of the CDR3 is TGTGCCAGCAGTGGGGCAGGGGCGGCAGATACGCAGTATTTT. It specifies CASSGAGAADTQYF.

This clonotype was detected ten times or more. J is TRBJ2-4 and V is TRBV6-1, with a weak D call TRBD1 (6 bases). The CDR3 consists of 16 residues. Germline values: CDR1 MNHNS, CDR2 SASEGT. Trimming left V 3 bases short and J 3 bases short, with 15 bases between. For the CDR3, the DNA is TGTGCCAGCAGTGAGCAGGGGACGTACAACAAAAACATTCAGTACTTC. Protein: CASSEQGTYNKNIQYF.

On this clonotype: A much larger clone differs by one base, so this may be a read error. The chain uses TRBV12-3 or TRBV12-4 and TRBJ2-1; 15 positions match TRBD2. This CDR3 is 17 amino acids long. CDR3 in DNA: TGTGCCAGCAGTTTTGGGACTAGCGGGAGGAGGGGCAATGAGCAGATCTTC. Encoded protein: CASSFGTSGRRGNEQIF.

This clonotype has more than one count but fewer than ten. A much larger clone differs by one base, so this may be a read error. The chain couples TRBV12-3 or TRBV12-4 to TRBJ2-1; a possible D gene is TRBD1 (6 bases). V lost 6 bases and J 8 bases, leaving 14 bases between the germline ends. CDR3 length equals 13 residues. The CDR3 sequence is CASRATGNDEQFF. The CDR3 bases are TGTGCCAGCAGGGCGACAGGAAACGATGAGCAGTTCTTC.

Notes on this clonotype: A much larger clone differs from this one at a single base, so this may be a read error. Here the CDR3 DNA reads TGTGCCATCAGTGACCATGGGGACAGCTCCTACAATGAGCAGTTCTTC. Its translation is CAISDHGDSSYNEQFF. The rearrangement links TRBV10-3 to TRBJ2-1; 7 nucleotides align to TRBD1. This CDR3 is built from 16 residues. The J segment lost 0 bases and the V segment lost 3 bases, leaving 5 bases of the junction unmatched. Germline CDR1 ENHRY, CDR2 SYGVKD.

About this clonotype itself: Germline is not matched at one junction end, which may reflect a read error. J is TRBJ2-1 and V is TRBV13; D may be TRBD2 (6 bases). This CDR3 comprises 18 residues. The germline gives CDR1 PRHDT, CDR2 FYEKMQ (reference sequence). In nucleotides, the CDR3 is TGTACCAGCGGCTTAGGTCCTCTAGCGAGTGCCACCTACAATGAGCAGTTCTTC. It specifies CTSGLGPLASATYNEQFF.

On this clonotype: One end of the junction is discordant with germline, which a read error may explain. The rearrangement uses TRBV11-2 and TRBJ2-1, with a weak D call TRBD2 (6 bases). The CDR3 sequence is 15 residues long. From germline, CDR1 is SGHAT and CDR2 FQNNGV. CDR3 bases: TGTGCTAGCAGCTTAGAGGGAGGAAGTACCGGTGGGCAGTTCTTC. Its translation is CASSLEGGSTGGQFF.

Points on this clonotype: An end of the junction differs from the germline gene, which may be a read error. The chain uses TRBV6-5 and TRBJ2-5, with 14 bases identical to TRBD2. Per the germline V gene, CDR1 is MNHEY and CDR2 is SVGAGI. The CDR3 has 16 amino acids. CDR3 nucleotides: TGTACCAGCAGTTACGGACTAGCGGGAGGTCAAGAGACCCAGTACTTC. Translation: CTSSYGLAGGQETQYF.

Regarding this clonotype: At one end the junction does not follow the germline gene, possibly because of a read error. The J gene is TRBJ2-5, the V gene TRBV11-2, with 7 bases aligning to TRBD2. The V gene's germline CDR1 is SGHAT and CDR2 FQNNGV. The CDR3 loop spans 14 amino acids. The CDR3 loop reads CASSFAGGGETQYF. The CDR3 bases are TGTGCCAGCAGCTTTGCGGGCGGGGGAGAGACTCAGTACTTC.

About this clonotype: The junction and the germline gene differ at one end; a read error may be behind it. This chain connects TRBV4-2 to TRBJ2-1; 14 nucleotides align to TRBD2. CDR1 and CDR2 from the germline V gene are LGHNA and YNFKEQ. The CDR3 loop spans 19 amino acids. The DNA for the CDR3 is TGTGTCAGCAGCCAAGGGGGACTAGCGGGAGAGGTTGTGGGGAATGAGCAGTTCTTC. Translating it yields CVSSQGGLAGEVVGNEQFF.